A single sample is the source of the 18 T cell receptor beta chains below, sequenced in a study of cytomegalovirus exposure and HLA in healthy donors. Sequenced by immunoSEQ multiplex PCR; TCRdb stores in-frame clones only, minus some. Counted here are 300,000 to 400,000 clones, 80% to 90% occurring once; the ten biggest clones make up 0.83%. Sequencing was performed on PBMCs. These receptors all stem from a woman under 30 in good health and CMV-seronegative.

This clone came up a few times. The CDR3 is CASSPPGQGRHGYTF. DNA for the CDR3: TGTGCCAGCAGTCCCCCGGGACAGGGACGACATGGCTACACCTTC. The chain carries TRBV27 and TRBJ1-2; 9 bases line up with TRBD1. V dropped 5 bases and J dropped 6; count of bases not matched to a gene: 10. The CDR3 runs 15 residues. Germline values: CDR1 MNHEY, CDR2 SMNVEV (reference sequence).

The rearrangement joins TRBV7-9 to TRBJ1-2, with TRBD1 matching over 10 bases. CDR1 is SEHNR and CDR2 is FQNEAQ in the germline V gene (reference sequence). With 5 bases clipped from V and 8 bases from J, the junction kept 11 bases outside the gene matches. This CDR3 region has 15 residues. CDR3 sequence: CASSLSRDRGWGYTF. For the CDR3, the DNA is TGTGCCAGCAGCCTATCCCGGGACAGGGGTTGGGGCTACACCTTC.

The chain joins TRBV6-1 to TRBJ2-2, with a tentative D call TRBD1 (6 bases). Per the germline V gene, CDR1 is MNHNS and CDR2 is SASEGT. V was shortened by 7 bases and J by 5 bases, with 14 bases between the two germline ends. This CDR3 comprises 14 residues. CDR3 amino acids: CASNLGHPTGELFF. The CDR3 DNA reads TGTGCCAGCAATTTGGGACATCCGACCGGGGAGCTGTTTTTT.

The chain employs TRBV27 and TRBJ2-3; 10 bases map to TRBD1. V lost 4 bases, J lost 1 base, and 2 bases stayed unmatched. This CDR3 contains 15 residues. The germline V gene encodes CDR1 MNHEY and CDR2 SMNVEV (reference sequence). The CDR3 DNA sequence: TGTGCCAGCAGTTGGACAGGGGGGGGCACAGATACGCAGTATTTT. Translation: CASSWTGGGTDTQYF.

In DNA form, the CDR3 reads TGTGCCAGCAGTTTAACAAACACCGGGGAGCTGTTTTTT. Translated: CASSLTNTGELFF. The chain has TRBV28 and TRBJ2-2; D not certain. Germline loops: CDR1 MDHEN, CDR2 SYDVKM. The length of the CDR3 is 13 residues. The V end lost 2 bases, the J end lost 2 bases, and 3 bases lay between the germline ends.

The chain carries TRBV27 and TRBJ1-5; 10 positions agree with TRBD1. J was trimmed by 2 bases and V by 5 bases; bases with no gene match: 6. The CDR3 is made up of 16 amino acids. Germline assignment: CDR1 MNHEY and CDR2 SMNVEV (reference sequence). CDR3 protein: CASSRQGARGNQPQHF. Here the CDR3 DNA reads TGTGCCAGCAGTCGACAGGGGGCGCGGGGCAATCAGCCCCAGCATTTT.

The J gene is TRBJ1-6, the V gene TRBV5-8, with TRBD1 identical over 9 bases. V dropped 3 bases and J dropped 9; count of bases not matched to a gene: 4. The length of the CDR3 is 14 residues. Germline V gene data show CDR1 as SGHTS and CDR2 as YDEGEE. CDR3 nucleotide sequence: TGTGCCAGCAGCTGGGGGACAGGGAGTTCACCCCTCCACTTT. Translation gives CASSWGTGSSPLHF.

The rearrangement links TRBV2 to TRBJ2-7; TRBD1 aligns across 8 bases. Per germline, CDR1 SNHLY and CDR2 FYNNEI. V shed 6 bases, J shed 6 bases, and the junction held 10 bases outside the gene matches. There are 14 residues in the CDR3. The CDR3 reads CASRGTGPFAEQYF. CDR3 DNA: TGTGCCAGCAGAGGGACAGGCCCGTTTGCCGAGCAGTACTTC.

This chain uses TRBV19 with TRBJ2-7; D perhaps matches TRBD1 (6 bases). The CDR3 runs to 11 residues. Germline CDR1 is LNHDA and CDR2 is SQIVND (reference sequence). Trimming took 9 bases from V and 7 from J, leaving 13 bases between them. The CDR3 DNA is TGTGCCAGCAGAACAGGGCTAGAGCAGTACTTC. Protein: CASRTGLEQYF.

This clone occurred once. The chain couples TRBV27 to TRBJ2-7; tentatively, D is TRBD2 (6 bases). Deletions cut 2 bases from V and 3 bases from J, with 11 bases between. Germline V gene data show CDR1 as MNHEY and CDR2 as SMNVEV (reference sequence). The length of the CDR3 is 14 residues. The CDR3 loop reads CASSLRASVYEQYF. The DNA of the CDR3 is TGTGCCAGCAGTTTACGGGCTAGCGTCTACGAGCAGTACTTC.

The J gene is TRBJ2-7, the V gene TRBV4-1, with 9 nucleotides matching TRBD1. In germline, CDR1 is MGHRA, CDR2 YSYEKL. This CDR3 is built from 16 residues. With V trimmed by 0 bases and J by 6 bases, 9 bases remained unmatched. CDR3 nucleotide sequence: TGCGCCAGCAGCCAAGAGTACAGGGGGCTGGTTCCCGAGCAGTACTTC. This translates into CASSQEYRGLVPEQYF.

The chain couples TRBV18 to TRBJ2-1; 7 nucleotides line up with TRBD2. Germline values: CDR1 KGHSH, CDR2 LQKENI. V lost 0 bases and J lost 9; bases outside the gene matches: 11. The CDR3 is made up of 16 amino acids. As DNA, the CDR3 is TGTGCCAGCTCACCACCGGTGGGGGGAGGGCCGGGTGAGCAGTTCTTC. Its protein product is CASSPPVGGGPGEQFF. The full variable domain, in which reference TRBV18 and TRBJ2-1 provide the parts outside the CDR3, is NAGVMQNPRHLVRRRGQEARLRCSPMKGHSHVYWYRQLPEEGLKFMVYLQKENIIDESGMPKERFSAEFPKEGPSILRIQQVVRGDSAAYFCASSPPVGGGPGEQFFGPGTRLTVL.

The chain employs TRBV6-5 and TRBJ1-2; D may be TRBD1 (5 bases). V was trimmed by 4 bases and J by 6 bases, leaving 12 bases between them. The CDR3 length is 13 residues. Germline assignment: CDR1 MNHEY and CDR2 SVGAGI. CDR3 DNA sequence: TGTGCCAGCAGTTCGGCGGGACCGGATGGCTACACCTTC. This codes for CASSSAGPDGYTF.

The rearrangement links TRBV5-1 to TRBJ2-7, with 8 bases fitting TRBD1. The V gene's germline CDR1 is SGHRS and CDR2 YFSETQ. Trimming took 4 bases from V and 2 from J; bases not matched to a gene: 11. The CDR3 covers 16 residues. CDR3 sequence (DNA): TGCGCCAGCAGCGGGACAGGAAATAGGAAAACCTACGAGCAGTACTTC. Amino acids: CASSGTGNRKTYEQYF.

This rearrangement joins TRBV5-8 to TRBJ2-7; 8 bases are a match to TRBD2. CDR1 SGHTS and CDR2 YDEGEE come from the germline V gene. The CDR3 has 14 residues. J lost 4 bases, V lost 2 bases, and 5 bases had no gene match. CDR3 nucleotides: TGTGCCAGCAGCTTCGAGCGGGAGAAATACGAGCAGTACTTC. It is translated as CASSFEREKYEQYF. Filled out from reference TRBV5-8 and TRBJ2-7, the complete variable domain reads EAGVTQSPTHLIKTRGQQATLRCSPISGHTSVYWYQQALGLGLQFLLWYDEGEERNRGNFPPRFSGRQFPNYSSELNVNALELEDSALYLCASSFEREKYEQYFGPGTRLTVT.

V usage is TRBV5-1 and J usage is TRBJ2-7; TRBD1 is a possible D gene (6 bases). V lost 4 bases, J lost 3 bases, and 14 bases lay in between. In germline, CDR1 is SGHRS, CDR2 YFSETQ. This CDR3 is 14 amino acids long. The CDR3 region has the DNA TGCGCCAGCAGCCCCCGGGACACCCACTACGAGCAGTACTTC. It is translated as CASSPRDTHYEQYF. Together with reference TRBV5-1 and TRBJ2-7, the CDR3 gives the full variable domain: KAGVTQTPRYLIKTRGQQVTLSCSPISGHRSVSWYQQTPGQGLQFLFEYFSETQRNKGNFPGRFSGRQFSNSRSEMNVSTLELGDSALYLCASSPRDTHYEQYFGPGTRLTVT.

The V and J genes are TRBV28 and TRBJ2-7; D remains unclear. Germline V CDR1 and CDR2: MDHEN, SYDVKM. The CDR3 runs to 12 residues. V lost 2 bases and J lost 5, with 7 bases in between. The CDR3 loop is CASSLENHEQYF. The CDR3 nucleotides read TGTGCCAGCAGTTTAGAGAACCACGAGCAGTACTTC.

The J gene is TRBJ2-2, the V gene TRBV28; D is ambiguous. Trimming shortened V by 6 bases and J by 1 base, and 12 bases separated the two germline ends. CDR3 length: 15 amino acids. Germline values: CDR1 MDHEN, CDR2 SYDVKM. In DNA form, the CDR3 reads TGTGCCAGCAGGTCCCGGGTCCTGAACACCGGGGAGCTGTTTTTT. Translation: CASRSRVLNTGELFF. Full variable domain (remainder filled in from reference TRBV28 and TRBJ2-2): DVKVTQSSRYLVKRTGEKVFLECVQDMDHENMFWYRQDPGLGLRLIYFSYDVKMKEKGDIPEGYSVSREKKERFSLILESASTNQTSMYLCASRSRVLNTGELFFGEGSRLTVL.